One sample yielded the 26 T cell receptor beta chains listed below, sequenced in a study of blood T cell repertoires in COVID-19. Sequencing was performed with immunoSEQ multiplex PCR; in TCRdb, only in-frame clones are kept and a portion is missing. The repertoire holds under 65,000 clones, with less than 90% as singletons. Sequenced material: peripheral blood. Receptors were obtained from a man older than 75 in a cohort sampled during active COVID-19.

V and J are TRBV7-2 and TRBJ2-7; tentative D call: TRBD2 (5 bases). This CDR3 spans 13 amino acids. Germline V gene lookup returns CDR1 SGHTA and CDR2 FQGNSA. Trimming removed 4 bases at V and 0 bases at J, with 7 bases between. The CDR3: CASSSTSSYEQYF. CDR3 coding DNA: TGTGCCAGCAGCTCTACTAGCTCCTACGAGCAGTACTTC.

The chain couples TRBV6-5 to TRBJ2-1; D gene unclear. CDR3 length: 15 residues. Germline V gene data show CDR1 as MNHEY and CDR2 as SVGAGI. Deletions cut 4 bases from V and 0 bases from J, with 10 bases between. CDR3 DNA: TGTGCCAGCAGTTTGGAGTCGAACTCCTACAATGAGCAGTTCTTC. It is translated as CASSLESNSYNEQFF.

This clone was counted a single time. This rearrangement joins TRBV6-1 to TRBJ1-2; D ambiguous. The V end was cut by 3 bases, the J end by 8 bases, with 19 bases between. The CDR3 runs 15 residues. Germline CDR1 reads MNHNS; CDR2 reads SASEGT. CDR3 sequence reads: CASSEGQATMRGYTF. The CDR3 DNA is TGTGCCAGCAGTGAGGGCCAGGCAACAATGCGAGGCTACACCTTC.

The chain has TRBV5-4 and TRBJ2-7, with TRBD1 identical over 8 bases. The junction had 10 bases not matched to a gene; V was cut back by 2 bases and J by 6 bases. This CDR3 comprises 15 residues. Germline loops: CDR1 SGHNT, CDR2 YYREEE (reference sequence). CDR3 protein: CASSFPGTGPTEQYF. CDR3 sequence (DNA): TGTGCCAGCAGCTTTCCCGGGACAGGTCCTACCGAGCAGTACTTC.

V gene TRBV2 combines with J gene TRBJ1-1; 8 bases match TRBD1. V lost 4 bases, J lost 10 bases, and 5 bases stayed unmatched. This CDR3 has 12 amino acids. Germline-derived CDR1 and CDR2 are SNHLY and FYNNEI. CDR3 loop: CASSGQGAPAFF. CDR3 DNA: TGTGCCAGCAGTGGGCAGGGGGCGCCAGCTTTCTTT.

The J gene is TRBJ2-2, the V gene TRBV6-5; 8 nucleotides align to TRBD1. The germline V gene has CDR1 MNHEY and CDR2 SVGAGI. The CDR3 covers 14 residues. The ends lost 8 bases at V and 3 bases at J; junction bases unmatched: 5. CDR3 residues: CASSTGVHTGELFF. CDR3 bases: TGTGCCAGCTCGACAGGGGTGCACACCGGGGAGCTGTTTTTT.

The rearrangement uses TRBV9 and TRBJ1-2; D gene uncertain. The germline CDR1 and CDR2 sequences are SGDLS and YYNGEE. With 4 bases removed from V and 2 bases from J, the gap between germline ends came to 12 bases. The CDR3 extends over 14 amino acids. This CDR3 is CASSPEASNYGYTF. The CDR3 bases are TGTGCCAGCAGCCCAGAGGCGTCCAACTATGGCTACACCTTC.

The rearrangement uses TRBV11-2 and TRBJ2-2; 10 nucleotides agree with TRBD1. The CDR3 consists of 16 residues. V shed 4 bases and J 7 bases; nucleotides not matched to a gene: 9. The V gene's germline CDR1 is SGHAT and CDR2 FQNNGV. CDR3 coding DNA: TGTGCCAGCAGCTCGATGACAGGGGGCGTGAGCGGGGAGCTGTTTTTT. Its translation is CASSSMTGGVSGELFF. The variable domain in full, with the rest retrieved from reference TRBV11-2 and TRBJ2-2, is EAGVAQSPRYKIIEKRQSVAFWCNPISGHATLYWYQQILGQGPKLLIQFQNNGVVDDSQLPKDRFSAERLKGVDSTLKIQPAKLEDSAVYLCASSSMTGGVSGELFFGEGSRLTVL.

J is TRBJ2-7 and V is TRBV11-2, with 9 positions matching TRBD1. The CDR3 loop spans 15 amino acids. Germline V CDR1 and CDR2: SGHAT, FQNNGV. V was pared by 2 bases and J by 0 bases, with 2 bases of the junction left unmatched. This CDR3 is CASSLQGQGSYEQYF. CDR3 nucleotides: TGTGCCAGCAGCTTACAGGGACAGGGCTCCTACGAGCAGTACTTC.

V usage is TRBV7-9 and J usage is TRBJ1-3, with D uncertain. This CDR3 spans 15 amino acids. V gave up 5 bases and J gave up 2 bases, with 13 bases separating them. The germline gives CDR1 SEHNR, CDR2 FQNEAQ (reference sequence). CDR3 region: CASSLRAGTGNTIYF. CDR3 sequence (DNA): TGTGCCAGCAGCCTAAGAGCCGGGACTGGAAACACCATATATTTT.

V gene TRBV9 combines with J gene TRBJ2-7; 11 bases fit TRBD2. J lost 7 bases, V lost 4 bases, and 10 bases had no gene match. The CDR3 has 15 amino acids. Germline assignment: CDR1 SGDLS and CDR2 YYNGEE. CDR3 loop: CASSPTSGASREQYF. The CDR3 bases are TGTGCCAGCAGCCCGACTAGCGGGGCTTCCCGGGAGCAGTACTTC.

The chain links TRBV30 to TRBJ1-2; maybe TRBD1 (5 bases). Trimming stripped 2 bases from V and 7 bases from J, with 14 bases between. CDR3 length equals 13 residues. CDR1 GTSNPN and CDR2 SVGIG come from the germline V gene (reference sequence). CDR3 residues: CAWSNRFPRGYTF. The CDR3 nucleotides are TGTGCCTGGAGTAACAGGTTCCCCCGTGGCTACACCTTC.

The V call is TRBV7-2, the J call TRBJ2-7, with 10 positions matching TRBD1. V dropped 4 bases and J dropped 3; count of bases not matched to a gene: 9. There are 16 residues in the CDR3. Germline V lookup: CDR1 SGHTA, CDR2 FQGNSA. This CDR3 is CASSSRIGTGDYEQYF. The CDR3 DNA follows: TGTGCCAGCAGCTCGCGAATCGGGACAGGGGACTACGAGCAGTACTTC.

The rearrangement joins TRBV4-3 to TRBJ1-4, with D uncertain. Germline V CDR1 and CDR2: LGHNA, YSLEER. Trimming shortened V by 0 bases and J by 2 bases, and 7 bases separated the two germline ends. This CDR3 is 15 amino acids long. The CDR3 DNA is TGCGCCAGCAGCCAAGATCAGGCGACTAATGAAAAACTGTTTTTT. Translated, it gives CASSQDQATNEKLFF.

A few counts support this clone. The rearrangement uses TRBV9 and TRBJ2-7; 7 nucleotides align to TRBD2. This CDR3 contains 15 residues. Unmatched junction bases numbered 5, after V lost 0 bases and J lost 2 bases. Per the germline V gene, CDR1 is SGDLS and CDR2 is YYNGEE. CDR3 nucleotide sequence: TGTGCCAGCAGCGTAGGGGGCGGGGGAGCCTACGAGCAGTACTTC. It is translated as CASSVGGGGAYEQYF.

This rearrangement joins TRBV29-1 to TRBJ2-7, with D maybe TRBD1 (7 bases). The CDR3 is 12 residues long. The germline V gene encodes CDR1 SQVTM and CDR2 ANQGSEA. V shed 3 bases and J shed 4 bases, with 10 bases lying between them. The CDR3 loop is CSVDAGGYEQYF. DNA of the CDR3: TGCAGCGTTGATGCAGGGGGGTACGAGCAGTACTTC.

The V gene is TRBV29-1, the J gene TRBJ1-3, with 8 bases fitting TRBD1. The CDR3 covers 14 residues. Germline-derived CDR1 and CDR2 are SQVTM and ANQGSEA. With V trimmed by 6 bases and J by 0 bases, 4 bases remained unmatched. CDR3 residues: CSVRQGTSGNTIYF. The CDR3 nucleotides read TGCAGCGTCCGACAGGGGACCTCTGGAAACACCATATATTTT.

The chain combines TRBV5-4 with TRBJ2-5; 9 positions agree with TRBD1. The germline gives CDR1 SGHNT, CDR2 YYREEE (reference sequence). V shed 5 bases and J 5 bases; nucleotides not matched to a gene: 10. The CDR3 covers 15 residues. CDR3 sequence (DNA): TGTGCCAGCAGTTCTGCCGGGACAGGGCAGGAGACCCAGTACTTC. This sequence encodes CASSSAGTGQETQYF.

This chain joins TRBV7-3 and TRBJ2-1; tentatively, D is TRBD2 (6 bases). V gave up 4 bases and J gave up 7 bases, with 8 bases separating them. The CDR3 runs to 12 residues. CDR1 SGHTA and CDR2 FQGTGA come from the germline V gene. The CDR3 reads CASSSGLNEQFF. CDR3 nucleotide sequence: TGTGCCAGCAGCTCGGGACTTAATGAGCAGTTCTTC.

This clone occurred a few times. This sequence joins TRBV10-3 and TRBJ2-2, with 10 positions matching TRBD2. The germline V gene encodes CDR1 ENHRY and CDR2 SYGVKD. This CDR3 has 18 residues. Trimming removed 0 bases from V and 2 bases from J; junction bases left unmatched: 6. DNA for the CDR3: TGTGCCATCAGTGAGTCTGGTAGCGGGAGGTCTAACACCGGGGAGCTGTTTTTT. Translation gives CAISESGSGRSNTGELFF.

This clone was seen a single time. The chain couples TRBV5-1 to TRBJ1-2, with D perhaps matching TRBD1 (6 bases). The CDR3 has 17 amino acids. Trimming stripped 1 base from V and 0 bases from J, with 16 bases between. The germline V gene has CDR1 SGHRS and CDR2 YFSETQ. CDR3 in amino acids: CASSLRGTGTTNYGYTF. CDR3 nucleotides: TGCGCCAGCAGCTTGAGGGGGACCGGGACAACTAACTATGGCTACACCTTC.

This clone was seen only once. The rearrangement uses TRBV5-1 and TRBJ1-2; TRBD1 is a possible D gene (5 bases). With 4 bases removed from V and 0 bases from J, the gap between germline ends came to 13 bases. The CDR3 runs to 15 residues. Germline CDR1 is SGHRS and CDR2 is YFSETQ. The CDR3 region is CASSQTTVSNYGYTF. The CDR3 bases are TGCGCCAGCAGCCAAACGACAGTCTCTAACTATGGCTACACCTTC.

Comments on this clone: Other nucleotide sequences from this sample produce the same CDR3. This chain uses TRBV27 with TRBJ2-7, with no clear D. Trimming cost V 4 bases and J 1 base, with 8 bases left between them. The CDR3 loop spans 13 amino acids. Germline CDR1 is MNHEY and CDR2 is SMNVEV (reference sequence). The CDR3 DNA reads TGTGCCAGCAGTTCGCGGAGTTCCTACGAGCAGTACTTC. Translated, it gives CASSSRSSYEQYF.

This sequence joins TRBV7-9 and TRBJ1-6; 8 nucleotides match TRBD1. This CDR3 is built from 15 residues. Per the germline V gene, CDR1 is SEHNR and CDR2 is FQNEAQ (reference sequence). V lost 5 bases and J lost 4; bases outside the gene matches: 4. CDR3 protein: CASSAGTGYNSPLHF. The CDR3 nucleotides are TGTGCCAGCAGCGCCGGGACAGGTTATAATTCACCCCTCCACTTT.

This clone has a single count. This chain's CDR3 is CASSEPGLSTGEQYF. Here the CDR3 DNA reads TGTGCCAGCAGTGAGCCGGGTCTCTCGACGGGCGAGCAGTACTTC. This chain links TRBV6-1 with TRBJ2-7; no clear D. V lost 3 bases and J 6 bases, leaving 18 bases between the germline ends. Germline CDR1 is MNHNS and CDR2 is SASEGT. The CDR3 contains 15 residues.

The chain carries TRBV11-2 and TRBJ1-1; possibly TRBD1 for D (6 bases). This CDR3 region has 17 residues. V lost 3 bases to trimming and J lost 0 bases, with 17 bases between them. The germline V gene has CDR1 SGHAT and CDR2 FQNNGV. The CDR3 DNA reads as TGTGCCAGCAGCTTGAGGACCGGGACAATTATGAACACTGAAGCTTTCTTT. It encodes CASSLRTGTIMNTEAFF. The whole variable domain, remainder taken from reference TRBV11-2 and TRBJ1-1, is EAGVAQSPRYKIIEKRQSVAFWCNPISGHATLYWYQQILGQGPKLLIQFQNNGVVDDSQLPKDRFSAERLKGVDSTLKIQPAKLEDSAVYLCASSLRTGTIMNTEAFFGQGTRLTVV.